These 26 T cell receptor beta chains came from one sample sequenced in a study of Graves' ophthalmopathy and Graves' hyperthyroidism. Transcripts of RNA were the source for amplifying TCR beta CDR3 regions. HTBI primers primed a first-round RT-PCR, and a second-round multiplex PCR followed. One entry per CDR3 protein results from TCRdb running MiXCR on the multiplex PCR reads. The sample records some 380,000 distinct CDR3 sequences, 15% being singletons. The material sequenced was peripheral blood. These receptors originate from a woman aged 18-29 years with stable Graves' hyperthyroidism.

The chain links TRBV9 to TRBJ2-2; TRBD2 agrees at 8 bases. V was clipped by 0 bases and J by 4 bases; unmatched bases: 2. The CDR3 is made up of 15 amino acids. Looked up from germline, CDR1 is SGDLS and CDR2 is YYNGEE. As DNA, the CDR3 is TGTGCCAGCAGCGTAGAGGCGGGGGGCACCGGGGAGCTGTTTTTT. Protein sequence: CASSVEAGGTGELFF. The whole variable domain, filled in from reference TRBV9 and TRBJ2-2, reads DSGVTQTPKHLITATGQRVTLRCSPRSGDLSVYWYQQSLDQGLQFLIQYYNGEERAKGNILERFSAQQFPDLHSELNLSSLELGDSALYFCASSVEAGGTGELFFGEGSRLTVL.

The table lists this clonotype with many counts. The V gene is TRBV27, the J gene TRBJ2-5; D might be TRBD1 or TRBD2, each matching 5 bases. The CDR3 covers 14 residues. Trimming took off 5 bases at V and 1 base at J, with 11 bases between the two ends. Germline V gene lookup returns CDR1 MNHEY and CDR2 SMNVEV (reference sequence). CDR3: CASSRDRVQETQYF. The CDR3, as DNA: TGTGCCAGCAGTAGGGACCGAGTCCAAGAGACCCAGTACTTC.

Written as DNA, the CDR3 is TGTGCCAGCAGCGTAGCTAGTAGGGAGCAAGAGACCCAGTACTTC. Protein sequence: CASSVASREQETQYF. This chain connects TRBV9 to TRBJ2-5; D is perhaps TRBD2 (5 bases). CDR3 length equals 15 residues. The germline V gene encodes CDR1 SGDLS and CDR2 YYNGEE. Trimming removed 0 bases from V and 2 bases from J, with 11 bases in between.

This clonotype was detected many times. J is TRBJ1-1 and V is TRBV6-5; TRBD1 might be the D (6 bases). Germline lookup yields CDR1 MNHEY and CDR2 SVGAGI. This CDR3 contains 13 residues. Trimming took off 7 bases at V and 2 bases at J, with 11 bases between the two ends. The CDR3 protein is CASTRTENTEAFF. CDR3 bases: TGTGCCAGCACCCGGACAGAAAACACTGAAGCTTTCTTT.

Ten or more counts support this clonotype. The chain combines TRBV12-3 or TRBV12-4 with TRBJ1-2; D is undetermined. With 5 bases removed from V and 4 bases from J, the gap between germline ends came to 8 bases. The CDR3 length is 12 residues. This CDR3 reads CASSQGLYGYTF. The CDR3 DNA is TGTGCCAGCAGTCAAGGACTCTATGGCTACACCTTC.

This clonotype came up many times. The rearrangement joins TRBV6-1 to TRBJ2-6, with TRBD1 matching over 7 bases. Losses at the gene ends were 1 base for V and 0 bases for J; bases not matched to a gene: 0. CDR3 length equals 16 residues. Germline assignment: CDR1 MNHNS and CDR2 SASEGT. The CDR3 DNA reads TGTGCCAGCAGTGAAGGACAGGGCTCTGGGGCCAACGTCCTGACTTTC. It yields the protein CASSEGQGSGANVLTF.

This clonotype was seen at least ten times. The chain uses TRBV7-8 and TRBJ1-1; 7 bases match TRBD1. This CDR3 has 14 amino acids. Germline loops: CDR1 SGHVS, CDR2 FQNEAQ. V gave up 5 bases and J gave up 4 bases; unmatched junction bases: 7. This CDR3 is CASSRDRTGTEAFF. DNA for the CDR3: TGTGCCAGCAGCCGGGACAGAACAGGCACTGAAGCTTTCTTT.

This clonotype was recorded at least ten times. This chain connects TRBV24-1 to TRBJ2-2; 8 bases are a match to TRBD1. V lost 4 bases and J lost 7; bases outside the gene matches: 4. CDR1 is KGHDR and CDR2 is SFDVKD in the germline V gene. The CDR3 spans 14 residues. DNA for the CDR3: TGTGCCACCAGTGACCGGACAGGGATCGGGGAGCTGTTTTTT. Protein: CATSDRTGIGELFF.

This clonotype was counted ten times or more. The chain carries TRBV11-2 and TRBJ1-1; D gene ambiguous. Germline V gives CDR1 SGHAT, CDR2 FQNNGV. Trimming cost V 1 base and J 3 bases, with 6 bases left between them. The CDR3 contains 13 residues. The CDR3 spells CASSLARHTEAFF. The CDR3, as DNA: TGTGCCAGCAGCTTAGCACGGCACACTGAAGCTTTCTTT.

This clonotype was seen repeatedly, ten times or more. The chain has TRBV19 and TRBJ1-1; 11 nucleotides align to TRBD1. This CDR3 is 16 amino acids long. The germline gives CDR1 LNHDA, CDR2 SQIVND (reference sequence). With V trimmed by 5 bases and J by 1 base, 6 bases remained unmatched. The chain's CDR3 is CASSLGQGASNTEAFF. The CDR3 DNA sequence: TGTGCCAGTAGTCTAGGACAGGGGGCTTCGAACACTGAAGCTTTCTTT.

This clonotype was recorded many times. The genes are TRBV4-2 and TRBJ2-7; D might be TRBD2 (7 bases). V lost 0 bases and J lost 6, with 12 bases in between. Germline assignment: CDR1 LGHNA and CDR2 YNFKEQ. CDR3 length: 14 residues. The CDR3 here is CASSQDLGGLEQYF. The CDR3 DNA reads TGTGCCAGCAGCCAAGATCTCGGGGGGCTCGAGCAGTACTTC.

The V and J genes are TRBV20-1 and TRBJ2-7; 7 nucleotides match TRBD2. CDR3 length: 14 amino acids. The germline CDR1 and CDR2 sequences are DFQATT and SNEGSKA (reference sequence). V dropped 6 bases and J dropped 0; count of bases not matched to a gene: 8. CDR3: CSATAGEGSYEQYF. The CDR3 nucleotides are TGCAGTGCAACGGCGGGGGAAGGCTCCTACGAGCAGTACTTC.

J is TRBJ1-1 and V is TRBV5-1; D remains ambiguous. CDR3 length equals 17 residues. V was shortened by 2 bases and J by 1 base, with 18 bases between the two germline ends. CDR1 is SGHRS and CDR2 is YFSETQ in the germline V gene. CDR3 bases: TGCGCCAGCAGCTTCGGCCCCGATAGGGTCCGGAACACTGAAGCTTTCTTT. Translation gives CASSFGPDRVRNTEAFF.

This clonotype has at least ten counts. This CDR3 reads CASSYGPNTGELFF. For the CDR3, the DNA is TGTGCCAGCAGTTACGGTCCGAACACCGGGGAGCTGTTTTTT. The V gene is TRBV6-5, the J gene TRBJ2-2, with no clear D. There are 14 residues in the CDR3. From germline, CDR1 is MNHEY and CDR2 SVGAGI. V was trimmed by 2 bases and J by 0 bases, leaving 4 bases between them.

This chain connects TRBV6-2 or TRBV6-3 to TRBJ2-7; possibly TRBD1 for D (5 bases). CDR1 MNHEY and CDR2 SVGEGT come from the germline V gene. V shed 0 bases and J shed 6 bases, with 12 bases lying between them. The CDR3 contains 14 residues. The CDR3 DNA follows: TGTGCCAGCAGTTACTCCCGACAGTCAAGCGAGCAGTACTTC. It specifies CASSYSRQSSEQYF.

This clonotype was seen ten or more times. This chain links TRBV29-1 with TRBJ1-5; 7 nucleotides line up with TRBD1. The CDR3 spans 13 residues. Germline CDR1 reads SQVTM; CDR2 reads ANQGSEA. The junction had 5 bases not matched to a gene; V was cut back by 4 bases and J by 5 bases. CDR3 sequence: CSVVTQGDQPQHF. The CDR3 DNA sequence: TGCAGCGTTGTGACTCAGGGGGATCAGCCCCAGCATTTT.

This clonotype has at least ten counts. The rearrangement joins TRBV3-1 to TRBJ2-5, with D unresolved. The CDR3 length is 14 residues. V was pared by 1 base and J by 7 bases, with 13 bases between. CDR1 LGHDT and CDR2 YNNKEL come from the germline V gene (reference sequence). The chain's CDR3 is CASSQVVAEGTQYF. The DNA for the CDR3 is TGTGCCAGCAGCCAAGTGGTAGCTGAAGGGACCCAGTACTTC.

This clonotype came up many times. CDR3 residues: CASSLGTEEIGYTF. The CDR3 DNA sequence: TGTGCCAGCAGCCTGGGGACAGAAGAGATCGGCTACACCTTC. The gene calls are TRBV5-6 and TRBJ1-2, with 7 positions matching TRBD1. Germline values: CDR1 SGHDT, CDR2 YYEEEE. V was pared by 4 bases and J by 8 bases, with 11 bases of the junction left unmatched. This CDR3 has 14 residues.

The sample holds a few counts of this clonotype. The rearrangement uses TRBV24-1 and TRBJ1-4; D is unresolved. Germline V lookup: CDR1 KGHDR, CDR2 SFDVKD. V lost 5 bases to trimming and J lost 0 bases, with 9 bases between them. This CDR3 comprises 15 residues. In nucleotides, the CDR3 is TGTGCCACCAGTGGAAGCCAGACAACTAATGAAAAACTGTTTTTT. As protein: CATSGSQTTNEKLFF.

The sample holds a few counts of this clonotype. A far larger clone lies a single base away; this is likely a read error. This chain links TRBV12-3 or TRBV12-4 with TRBJ2-7; D is ambiguous. This CDR3 contains 11 residues. The CDR3 DNA sequence: TGTGCCAGCAGTACCTCCTACGAGCAGCACTTC. It is translated as CASSTSYEQHF.

This clonotype was counted only a few times. The rearrangement links TRBV7-8 to TRBJ1-6; D remains unclear. The CDR3 runs 19 residues. Germline V gene sequence: CDR1 SGHVS, CDR2 FQNEAQ. V was pared by 5 bases and J by 6 bases, with 26 bases between. The CDR3, as DNA: TGTGCCAGCAGCCCCTCCCCATCCTCCCAGGTCGCGGCTAATTCACCCCTCCACTTT. Its translation: CASSPSPSSQVAANSPLHF. Using reference TRBV7-8 and TRBJ1-6 for the parts outside the CDR3, the full variable domain is GAGVSQSPRYKVAKRGQDVALRCDPISGHVSLFWYQQALGQGPEFLTYFQNEAQLDKSGLPSDRFFAERPEGSVSTLKIQRTQQEDSAVYLCASSPSPSSQVAANSPLHFGNGTRLTVT.

About this clonotype itself: A read error may produce the germline difference seen at one junction end. This rearrangement joins TRBV27 to TRBJ1-6; 7 nucleotides line up with TRBD1. Germline CDR1 is MNHEY and CDR2 is SMNVEV (reference sequence). CDR3 length equals 15 residues. The CDR3 DNA reads as TGTGCCGGCAGTTTGCGGGACAGCAATAATTCACCCCTCCACTTT. As protein: CAGSLRDSNNSPLHF.

The gene calls are TRBV27 and TRBJ1-6; D gene ambiguous. Deletions cut 3 bases from V and 8 bases from J, with 8 bases between. CDR1 is MNHEY, CDR2 SMNVEV, per germline (reference sequence). There are 13 residues in the CDR3. The CDR3 DNA is TGTGCCAGCAGTTTCTTCCGGGATTCACCCCTCCACTTT. Translating it yields CASSFFRDSPLHF.

The chain joins TRBV6-2 or TRBV6-3 to TRBJ2-2; tentatively, D is TRBD2 (6 bases). The CDR3 sequence is 14 residues long. V was pared by 5 bases and J by 7 bases, with 14 bases between. Germline CDR1 is MNHEY and CDR2 is SVGEGT. The CDR3 region is CASSTGTASGELFF. As DNA, the CDR3 is TGTGCCAGCAGTACCGGGACTGCGAGCGGGGAGCTGTTTTTT.

There are a few counts of this clonotype. This chain connects TRBV19 to TRBJ1-1, with D unclear. Germline-derived CDR1 and CDR2 are LNHDA and SQIVND (reference sequence). Deletions cut 3 bases from V and 7 bases from J, with 6 bases between. This CDR3 is 11 amino acids long. CDR3 DNA sequence: TGTGCCAGTAGTATTTTGGTTGAAGCTTTCTTT. It encodes CASSILVEAFF.

The sample holds many counts of this clonotype. The chain employs TRBV2 and TRBJ1-1; D possibly corresponds to TRBD1 (5 bases). This CDR3 has 15 amino acids. Between the trimmed V and J ends, which lost 4 bases and 5 bases, there was a span of 17 bases. Germline values: CDR1 SNHLY, CDR2 FYNNEI. DNA of the CDR3: TGTGCCAGCAGTGTTTTGGGGCACGTAAAGACTGAAGCTTTCTTT. The encoded protein is CASSVLGHVKTEAFF.